This TCR beta chain was profiled in a study of blood T cell repertoires in COVID-19. This CDR3 spans 15 amino acids. The germline V gene encodes CDR1 LGHNA and CDR2 YSLEER. The V and J ends lost 1 base and 8 bases, in that order; junction bases with no gene match: 8. Adults between about 18 and 95 years of age took part from 24 US areas. Cohort allocation depended upon clinical history that participants reported. Generated by immunoSEQ multiplex PCR, the TCRdb table keeps only in-frame clones and is missing some. The sample contains roughly 250,000 clones, about 93% of which appear only once. This clone was found once.

Sequenced: PBMCs or T cells enriched from blood (not recorded which). The receptor's source is a woman aged 18-30 years who had recovered from COVID-19. The V and J genes are TRBV4-3 and TRBJ1-2, with 9 bases identical to TRBD1. The CDR3 DNA reads as TGCGCCAGCAGCCAAGGGGAGGACAGGGGTGGGGGCTACACCTTC. The encoded protein is CASSQGEDRGGGYTF.